Included here is one T cell receptor (beta chain) sequence, with context. Its antigen remains undetermined. The record has no base qualities; no much larger clone is one base away. The donors were 40 or so Caucasian individuals from Russia, aged roughly 6 to 90 years, who were systemically healthy. Each donor gave around 9.9 milliliters of peripheral blood, collected into EDTA-treated Vacutainer tubes. Ficoll-Paque density-gradient centrifugation was used to isolate PBMCs, with at least 6.5 million per sample. Trizol reagent was used to extract total RNA from PBMCs, with at least 5 micrograms per sample. The percentages of naive CD45RAhigh/CD27high T cells were determined by flow cytometry on a PBMC aliquot from every donor. The sample originates from a study of blood T cells in healthy people across ages (dated by TCRdb to between 2014 and 2017). Broadly, across the study: In model experiments, roughly one uniquely barcoded TCR beta cDNA molecule per two T cells was captured by template switching. To track age-related changes in TCR beta repertoire diversity, the study relied on deep sequencing normalized with unique cDNA molecular identifiers. The donors were split into four age groups: young (average roughly 15 years), middle-aged (more than 35), aged (roughly 68) and long-lived (approximately 80). Using the same blood draw, the study looked at two additional independent replicas of 1 million unique cDNA reads for two donors, one aged 18 to 29 and the other aged 80 or older. Donors of different ages were randomly distributed across sequencing lanes to avoid experimental bias.

The library came from 5' RACE. Reads for this sample came from an Illumina HiSeq 2500. A second PCR of about 6 to 11 cycles was run with a J-beta primer mix and a sample-barcoded 5' primer. A template-switch 5' adaptor carrying 12 random nucleotides introduced a unique molecular identifier onto each TCR beta cDNA molecule. Each sample yielded at least 3 million CDR3-containing paired-end reads. First-strand cDNA synthesis was performed from all RNA using the Mint cDNA synthesis kit, with priming by a TRBC-specific oligonucleotide. Following uracil-DNA glycosylase treatment, all cDNA underwent a first 18-cycle PCR with the universal primers M1SS and BC2_uni_R. The study's own analysis went as follows. Each sample was normalized by randomly selecting 1 million high-quality reads, each carrying a distinct molecular identifier. Instead of being binned into consensus sequences, reads that shared molecular identifiers were thrown out. CDR3 identification, clonotype clustering and error correction used MiTCR with a Q25 quality threshold and the strictest error-elimination algorithm. A nonparametric unseen species model with Euler transformation was used to estimate a lower bound on total TCR beta diversity. Clones were called with MiXCR by TCRdb after fastp trimmed the public reads at Q25, and only in-frame beta chains were retained. CDR3 protein duplicates are merged, each entry listing the most common genes and DNA. These V and J calls derive from TCRdb rather than the authors' analysis. This sample is represented by approximately 800,000 distinct CDR3 sequences; 30% to 45% of them were singletons. The top ten clonotypes cover approximately 12% of the sample.

General study outcomes and caveats: Estimates of total diversity based on one million sequenced T cells were considered lower bounds and underestimates. Compared with the aged group, the long-lived group had more naive CD4+ T cells, fewer expanded clones and increased TCR diversity, suggesting age selection. Because profiling used bulk unsorted PBMCs, naive and antigen-experienced compartments could not be compared conclusively. A strong correlation was found between observed TCR beta diversity and the percentage of naive T cells measured by flow cytometry. The CMV infection status of donors was not known, potentially confounding age-related changes in expanded clonotypes. Observed TCR beta diversity per million T cells fell roughly linearly with age, and a significant reduction was already apparent by age about 43.

In the germline V gene, CDR1 corresponds to KGHSH and CDR2 to LQKENI. From cysteine to phenylalanine, the CDR3 is 13 amino acids long. Only the CDR3 portion is preserved as DNA: 39 bases, with reading frame beginning at the first base. V is cut by 2 bases and J by 10 bases, and the space between the germline ends is 14 bases. The origin of this receptor is a man between 18 and 29 years old in good health. The specimen sequenced was blood. The chain is encoded by TRBV18 joined to TRBJ1-2; the D segment cannot be called with confidence. The nucleotide sequence is TGTGCCAGCTCACCAGGTACCAACGATGACTACACCTTC. This translates into CASSPGTNDDYTF.